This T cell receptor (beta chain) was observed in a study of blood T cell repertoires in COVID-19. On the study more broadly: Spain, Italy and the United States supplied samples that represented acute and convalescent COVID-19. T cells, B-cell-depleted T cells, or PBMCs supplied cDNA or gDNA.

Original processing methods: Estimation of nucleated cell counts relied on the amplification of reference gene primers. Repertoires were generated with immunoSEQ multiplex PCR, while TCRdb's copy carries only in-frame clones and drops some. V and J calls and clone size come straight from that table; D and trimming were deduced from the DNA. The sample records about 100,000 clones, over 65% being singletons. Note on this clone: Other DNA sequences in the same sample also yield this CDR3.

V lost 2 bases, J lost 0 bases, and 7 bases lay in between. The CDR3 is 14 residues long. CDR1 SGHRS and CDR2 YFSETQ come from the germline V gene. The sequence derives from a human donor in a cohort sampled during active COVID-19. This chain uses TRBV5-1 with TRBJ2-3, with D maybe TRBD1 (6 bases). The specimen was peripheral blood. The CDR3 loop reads CASSLQGSTDTQYF. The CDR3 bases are TGCGCCAGCAGCTTACAGGGTAGCACAGATACGCAGTATTTT.